Following are 25 T cell receptor beta chains from one sample sequenced in a study of early T cells in non-severe SARS-CoV-2 infection. TCRdb ran MiXCR on the 5' RACE reads and lists one entry per CDR3 protein. The data show some 87,000 distinct CDR3 sequences, 10% to 15% seen once. The specimen sequenced was whole blood. Every receptor here comes from an adult who was a healthcare worker with PCR-confirmed SARS-CoV-2 infection or an uninfected control (not recorded which).

This clonotype has at least ten counts. The chain employs TRBV27 and TRBJ1-5; unclear D gene. Trimming left V 10 bases short and J 5 bases short, with 18 bases between. Per germline, CDR1 MNHEY and CDR2 SMNVEV (reference sequence). This CDR3 has 14 residues. The CDR3 sequence: CATGPYGVHQPQHF. The CDR3 DNA is TGTGCCACCGGTCCTTATGGGGTGCATCAGCCCCAGCATTTT.

This clonotype was detected ten times or more. The CDR3 DNA sequence: TGTGCCAGCAGCTTAGAGTGGGGAGTCAGAAAAGTTGAAGCTTTCTTT. It translates to CASSLEWGVRKVEAFF. This chain links TRBV7-9 with TRBJ1-1, with no clear D. Trimming took 1 base from V and 7 from J, leaving 19 bases between them. Germline CDR1 and CDR2: SEHNR and FQNEAQ (reference sequence). The CDR3 extends over 16 amino acids.

This clonotype was seen ten or more times. The chain has TRBV3-1 and TRBJ2-1, with 8 bases that match TRBD2. J lost 14 bases, V lost 3 bases, and 3 bases had no gene match. This CDR3 contains 11 residues. The germline CDR1 and CDR2 sequences are LGHDT and YNNKEL (reference sequence). CDR3 in DNA: TGTGCCAGCAGCCAGACTAGCGAGAAGTTCTTC. As protein: CASSQTSEKFF.

This clonotype was seen ten or more times. The chain joins TRBV7-6 to TRBJ2-1, with TRBD1 matching 7 bases. Per the germline V gene, CDR1 is SGHVS and CDR2 is FNYEAQ. The CDR3 totals 15 residues. With V trimmed by 5 bases and J by 4 bases, 8 bases remained unmatched. The CDR3 bases are TGTGCCAGCAGCAGTTGGACAGGTGCTTACAATGAGCAGTTCTTC. It translates to CASSSWTGAYNEQFF.

By frequency in the sample, this clonotype is medium-sized. The CDR3 DNA is TGTGCCAGCAGTGAAGGGAGCGGAGGGGGTTACAATGAGCAGTTCTTC. The encoded protein is CASSEGSGGGYNEQFF. This chain uses TRBV6-1 with TRBJ2-1; perhaps D is TRBD1 or TRBD2 (6 bases each). This CDR3 comprises 16 residues. Per the germline V gene, CDR1 is MNHNS and CDR2 is SASEGT. The V end was cut by 1 base, the J end by 4 bases, with 14 bases between.

This clonotype turned up a few times. CDR3 sequence: CASRYMPGLADEQYF. In DNA form, the CDR3 reads TGTGCCAGCAGGTACATGCCGGGACTAGCCGACGAGCAGTACTTC. The V and J genes are TRBV12-3 or TRBV12-4 and TRBJ2-7; TRBD2 aligns across 9 bases. The CDR3 has 15 amino acids. J lost 5 bases, V lost 6 bases, and 11 bases had no gene match.

This clonotype was detected many times. The rearrangement joins TRBV25-1 to TRBJ2-2; unclear D gene. The ends were cut back, 3 bases at V and 0 bases at J, with 2 bases in the middle. CDR1 is MGHDK and CDR2 is SYGVNS in the germline V gene. The CDR3 sequence is 13 residues long. CDR3 nucleotide sequence: TGTGCCAGCAGTGACACGAACACCGGGGAGCTGTTTTTT. It encodes CASSDTNTGELFF.

This clonotype was detected many times. This chain connects TRBV4-3 to TRBJ1-5; D call uncertain. This CDR3 region has 15 residues. In germline, CDR1 is LGHNA, CDR2 YSLEER. Trimming took 0 bases from V and 2 from J, leaving 8 bases between them. CDR3 DNA sequence: TGCGCCAGCAGCCAAGATCATGCAGGCAATCAGCCCCAGCATTTT. Translating it yields CASSQDHAGNQPQHF.

This clonotype was counted at least ten times. The genes are TRBV2 and TRBJ2-7; D gene unclear. Germline CDR1 SNHLY, CDR2 FYNNEI. There are 13 residues in the CDR3. The V and J ends lost 5 bases and 5 bases respectively, with 13 bases between them. Here the CDR3 reads CASSKAVANEQYF. The CDR3 DNA sequence: TGTGCCAGCAGTAAGGCGGTCGCAAACGAGCAGTACTTC.

This clonotype is labeled medium-sized. This chain joins TRBV24-1 and TRBJ1-5; D not certain. The CDR3 covers 14 residues. V lost 0 bases to trimming and J lost 4 bases, with 6 bases between them. In germline, CDR1 is KGHDR, CDR2 SFDVKD. The CDR3 sequence: CATSDLSINQPQHF. The CDR3 DNA sequence: TGTGCCACCAGTGATTTGAGTATTAATCAGCCCCAGCATTTT.

The chain joins TRBV29-1 to TRBJ2-3, with D possibly matching TRBD2 (7 bases). V was clipped by 2 bases and J by 4 bases, with 13 bases between them. Germline V CDR1 and CDR2: SQVTM, ANQGSEA. This CDR3 is 14 amino acids long. CDR3 nucleotides: TGCAGCGTTGAAAGGGGGGGCGGGGCAGATACGCAGTATTTT. Encoded protein: CSVERGGGADTQYF.

V gene TRBV7-2 combines with J gene TRBJ2-5; D possibly corresponds to TRBD2 (5 bases). V lost 7 bases to trimming and J lost 4 bases, with 13 bases between them. Germline values: CDR1 SGHTA, CDR2 FQGNSA. The CDR3 runs 13 residues. CDR3 residues: CASTRGPGETQYF. CDR3 DNA sequence: TGTGCCAGCACCCGAGGGCCCGGAGAGACCCAGTACTTC.

This clonotype was found a few times. The chain joins TRBV20-1 to TRBJ2-7; D is tentatively TRBD1 or TRBD2 (5 bases each). This CDR3 has 13 amino acids. From germline, CDR1 is DFQATT and CDR2 SNEGSKA (reference sequence). The V and J ends lost 5 bases and 6 bases respectively, with 17 bases between them. CDR3 nucleotides: TGCAGTGCTCCGGGGACCGCGGGTGCCGAGCAGTACTTC. It codes for CSAPGTAGAEQYF.

This clonotype was seen repeatedly, ten times or more. This chain uses TRBV28 with TRBJ2-7; unclear D gene. This CDR3 spans 12 amino acids. The germline gives CDR1 MDHEN, CDR2 SYDVKM. V lost 2 bases, J lost 6 bases, and 8 bases lay in between. The CDR3 DNA reads TGTGCCAGCAGTTTAACGAGTACCGAGCAGTACTTC. This sequence encodes CASSLTSTEQYF.

This clonotype was counted ten times or more. The chain couples TRBV7-6 to TRBJ1-1; D call uncertain. The CDR3 runs 14 residues. Germline CDR1 is SGHVS and CDR2 is FNYEAQ. With 5 bases removed from V and 4 bases from J, the gap between germline ends came to 14 bases. CDR3 bases: TGTGCCAGCAGCGGGATTCCCGTGGGCACTGAAGCTTTCTTT. It yields the protein CASSGIPVGTEAFF.

This clonotype showed up many times. The rearrangement links TRBV11-2 to TRBJ1-5, with D hard to call. The CDR3 covers 16 residues. Trimming cost V 5 bases and J 4 bases, with 18 bases left between them. CDR1 is SGHAT and CDR2 is FQNNGV in the germline V gene. The CDR3 spells CASSPPSAAVNQPQHF. The CDR3 bases are TGTGCCAGCAGCCCGCCGAGTGCCGCCGTAAATCAGCCCCAGCATTTT.

This clonotype was observed a few times. The chain uses TRBV9 and TRBJ2-2; 7 positions match TRBD2. This CDR3 is built from 14 residues. V shed 3 bases and J 4 bases; nucleotides not matched to a gene: 3. The germline V gene has CDR1 SGDLS and CDR2 YYNGEE. CDR3 sequence reads: CASSEAGRTGELFF. The CDR3 bases are TGTGCCAGCAGCGAAGCGGGGCGCACCGGGGAGCTGTTTTTT. The variable domain in full, with the rest retrieved from reference TRBV9 and TRBJ2-2, is DSGVTQTPKHLITATGQRVTLRCSPRSGDLSVYWYQQSLDQGLQFLIQYYNGEERAKGNILERFSAQQFPDLHSELNLSSLELGDSALYFCASSEAGRTGELFFGEGSRLTVL.

The table lists this clonotype with a few counts. The chain links TRBV19 to TRBJ2-3; TRBD1 is a possible D gene (6 bases). V lost 10 bases to trimming and J lost 11 bases, with 13 bases between them. From germline, CDR1 is LNHDA and CDR2 SQIVND (reference sequence). This CDR3 has 10 amino acids. The CDR3 sequence is CATGTNGQYF. In DNA, the CDR3 is TGTGCCACCGGGACAAACGGGCAGTATTTT.

The rearrangement joins TRBV20-1 to TRBJ2-5, with a weak D call TRBD1 (5 bases). Germline CDR1 DFQATT, CDR2 SNEGSKA (reference sequence). The CDR3 length is 13 residues. V was cut by 2 bases and J by 2 bases, with 9 bases left in between. CDR3 sequence reads: CSARSDTQETQYF. The CDR3 nucleotides read TGCAGTGCTAGATCGGACACGCAAGAGACCCAGTACTTC.

As concerns this clonotype: This is likely a read error, given that the CDR3 carries no conserved phenylalanine or tryptophan at its end. The CDR3 is CASSYGTGQGMFGTDTQYL. The CDR3 DNA sequence: TGTGCCAGCAGTTACGGGACGGGACAGGGGATGTTCGGAACAGATACGCAGTATTTA. The genes are TRBV6-2 or TRBV6-3 and TRBJ2-3; 10 bases line up with TRBD1. Germline V gene data show CDR1 as MNHEY and CDR2 as SVGEGT. V shed 2 bases, J shed 3 bases, and the junction held 14 bases outside the gene matches. The CDR3 totals 19 residues.

The sample holds a few counts of this clonotype. The chain couples TRBV15 to TRBJ1-2, with D uncertain. The germline V gene encodes CDR1 LNHNV and CDR2 YYDKDF (reference sequence). The germline V and J ends were trimmed by 0 bases and 2 bases, with 13 bases remaining between them. This CDR3 has 16 residues. The CDR3 loop reads CATSRDERALNYGYTF. In nucleotides, the CDR3 is TGTGCCACCAGCAGAGACGAACGAGCCCTCAACTATGGCTACACCTTC.

This clonotype appeared many times. The V call is TRBV7-8, the J call TRBJ2-7; 9 bases line up with TRBD2. Germline V CDR1 and CDR2: SGHVS, FQNEAQ. The junction had 8 bases not matched to a gene; V was cut back by 3 bases and J by 5 bases. The CDR3 extends over 15 amino acids. CDR3 loop: CASSFRAGGPDEQYF. In nucleotides, the CDR3 is TGTGCCAGCAGCTTCCGGGCGGGGGGGCCTGACGAGCAGTACTTC.

J is TRBJ2-1 and V is TRBV18; D may be TRBD1 (7 bases). Germline lookup yields CDR1 KGHSH and CDR2 LQKENI. Deletions cut 3 bases from V and 5 bases from J, with 11 bases between. CDR3 length: 14 residues. The CDR3 region has the DNA TGTGCCAGCTCACCGCGGGACAGAGACAATGAGCAGTTCTTC. Its protein product is CASSPRDRDNEQFF.

This clonotype was counted a few times. J is TRBJ2-5 and V is TRBV29-1; no clear D gene. Germline V gene sequence: CDR1 SQVTM, CDR2 ANQGSEA. V was trimmed by 4 bases and J by 3 bases, leaving 9 bases between them. The CDR3 loop spans 12 amino acids. CDR3 in DNA: TGCAGCGTTGCCCAAGGAGAAGAGACCCAGTACTTC. Translating it yields CSVAQGEETQYF.

The chain recombines TRBV30 with TRBJ2-4, with TRBD1 matching 7 bases. This CDR3 comprises 15 residues. Germline V gene sequence: CDR1 GTSNPN, CDR2 SVGIG (reference sequence). Unmatched junction bases numbered 10, after V lost 0 bases and J lost 8 bases. The CDR3 DNA follows: TGTGCCTGGAGTGTACAGGGGAATGATATAGACATTCAGTACTTC. Its translation: CAWSVQGNDIDIQYF.